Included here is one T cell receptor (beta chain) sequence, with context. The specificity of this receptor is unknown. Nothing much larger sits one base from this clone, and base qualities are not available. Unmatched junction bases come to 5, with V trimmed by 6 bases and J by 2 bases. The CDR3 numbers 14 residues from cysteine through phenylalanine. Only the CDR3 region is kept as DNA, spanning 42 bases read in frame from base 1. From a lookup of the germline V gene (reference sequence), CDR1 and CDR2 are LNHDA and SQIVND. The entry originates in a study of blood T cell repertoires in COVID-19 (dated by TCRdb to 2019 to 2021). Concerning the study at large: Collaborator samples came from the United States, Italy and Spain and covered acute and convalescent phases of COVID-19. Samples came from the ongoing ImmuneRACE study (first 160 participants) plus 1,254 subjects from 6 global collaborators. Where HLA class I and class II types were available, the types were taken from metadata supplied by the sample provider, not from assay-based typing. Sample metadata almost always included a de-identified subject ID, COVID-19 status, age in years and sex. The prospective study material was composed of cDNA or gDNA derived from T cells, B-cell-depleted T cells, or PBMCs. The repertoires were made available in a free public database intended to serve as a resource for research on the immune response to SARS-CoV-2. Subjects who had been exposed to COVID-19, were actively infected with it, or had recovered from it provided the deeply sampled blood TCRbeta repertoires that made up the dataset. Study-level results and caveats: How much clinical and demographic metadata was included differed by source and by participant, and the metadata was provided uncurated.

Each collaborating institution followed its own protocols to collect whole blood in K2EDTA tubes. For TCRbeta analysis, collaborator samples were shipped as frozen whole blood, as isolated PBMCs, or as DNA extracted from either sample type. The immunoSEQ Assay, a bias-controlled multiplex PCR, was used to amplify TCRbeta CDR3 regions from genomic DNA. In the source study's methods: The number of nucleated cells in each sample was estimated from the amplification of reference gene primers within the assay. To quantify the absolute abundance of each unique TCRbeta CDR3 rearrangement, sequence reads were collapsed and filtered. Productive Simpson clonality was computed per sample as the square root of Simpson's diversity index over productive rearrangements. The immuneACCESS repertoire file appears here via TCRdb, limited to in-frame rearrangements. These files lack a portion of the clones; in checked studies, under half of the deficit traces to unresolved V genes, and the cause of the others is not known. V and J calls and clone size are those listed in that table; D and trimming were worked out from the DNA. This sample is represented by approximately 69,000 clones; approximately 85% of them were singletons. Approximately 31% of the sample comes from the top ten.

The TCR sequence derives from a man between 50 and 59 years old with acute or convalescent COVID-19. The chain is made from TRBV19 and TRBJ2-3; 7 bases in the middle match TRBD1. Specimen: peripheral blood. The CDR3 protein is CASRVQGFTDTQYF. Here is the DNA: TGTGCCAGTAGGGTACAGGGGTTCACAGATACGCAGTATTTT.